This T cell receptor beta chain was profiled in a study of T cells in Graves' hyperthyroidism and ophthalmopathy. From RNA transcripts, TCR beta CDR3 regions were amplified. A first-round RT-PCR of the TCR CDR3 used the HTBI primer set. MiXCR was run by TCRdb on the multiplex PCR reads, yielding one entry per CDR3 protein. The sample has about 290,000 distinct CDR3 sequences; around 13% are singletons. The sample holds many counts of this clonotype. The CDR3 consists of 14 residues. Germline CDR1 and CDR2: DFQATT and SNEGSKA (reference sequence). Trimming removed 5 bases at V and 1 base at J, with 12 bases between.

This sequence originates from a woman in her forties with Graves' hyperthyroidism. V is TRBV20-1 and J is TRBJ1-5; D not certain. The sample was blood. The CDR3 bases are TGCAGTGCTGTAGATCCCGGGAGCAATCAGCCCCAGCATTTT. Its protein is CSAVDPGSNQPQHF.